This entry lists 9 T cell receptor beta chains sequenced from one sample in a study of cytomegalovirus exposure and HLA in healthy donors. PCR amplification relied on 60 Vbeta primers (plus 13 Jbeta primers). Assay: immunoSEQ multiplex PCR; the TCRdb copy retains only in-frame clones and omits some. This table has 100,000 to 150,000 clones, approximately 80% appearing once. Sequencing was performed on PBMCs. The receptor set was obtained from a female donor in good health and CMV-seronegative.

The rearrangement links TRBV28 to TRBJ2-7; 8 bases agree with TRBD2. The ends lost 7 bases at V and 4 bases at J; junction bases unmatched: 12. The germline CDR1 and CDR2 sequences are MDHEN and SYDVKM. CDR3 length: 15 residues. Written as DNA, the CDR3 is TGTGCCAGCATGTCTCGGAGTAGCGGGACTTACGAGCAGTACTTC. Translated: CASMSRSSGTYEQYF.

The chain couples TRBV11-1 to TRBJ2-1; TRBD2 aligns across 11 bases. With 5 bases clipped from V and 7 bases from J, the junction kept 7 bases outside the gene matches. Germline CDR1 reads SGHAT; CDR2 reads FQDESV (reference sequence). The CDR3 has 15 amino acids. The CDR3 DNA reads TGTGCCAGCAGCCCCACTAGCGGGAGTAGGAATGAGCAGTTCTTC. This sequence encodes CASSPTSGSRNEQFF.

This rearrangement joins TRBV18 to TRBJ2-7; D is perhaps TRBD1 (6 bases). Germline V gene data show CDR1 as KGHSH and CDR2 as LQKENI. V lost 2 bases, J lost 0 bases, and 11 bases lay in between. This CDR3 is 15 amino acids long. For the CDR3, the DNA is TGTGCCAGCTCACCAATCCAGGGGAGCTCCTACGAGCAGTACTTC. Its translation is CASSPIQGSSYEQYF. Variable domain in full (rest from reference TRBV18 and TRBJ2-7): NAGVMQNPRHLVRRRGQEARLRCSPMKGHSHVYWYRQLPEEGLKFMVYLQKENIIDESGMPKERFSAEFPKEGPSILRIQQVVRGDSAAYFCASSPIQGSSYEQYFGPGTRLTVT.

The chain uses TRBV29-1 and TRBJ2-5; D unresolved. The CDR3 sequence is 12 residues long. Germline V gene lookup returns CDR1 SQVTM and CDR2 ANQGSEA. V lost 6 bases and J lost 5, with 13 bases in between. CDR3 in DNA: TGCAGCGTCCAAGATGGTCGGGAGACCCAGTACTTC. Its protein is CSVQDGRETQYF.

The genes are TRBV6-1 and TRBJ2-5, with a possible D match to TRBD1 (6 bases). The CDR3 spans 13 residues. Trimming cost V 7 bases and J 2 bases, with 11 bases left between them. From germline, CDR1 is MNHNS and CDR2 SASEGT. The CDR3 DNA reads TGTGCCAGCAAGACAGGTAGTCAAGAGACCCAGTACTTC. Translation gives CASKTGSQETQYF.

The V and J genes are TRBV4-1 and TRBJ1-5, with 10 nucleotides matching TRBD1. This CDR3 is 13 amino acids long. The V gene's germline CDR1 is MGHRA and CDR2 YSYEKL. Trimming took 6 bases from V and 7 from J; bases not matched to a gene: 3. The CDR3, as DNA: TGCGCCAGCAGGGGGACAGGGGAACAGCCCCAGCATTTT. Protein sequence: CASRGTGEQPQHF.

CDR3 DNA: TGTGCCAGCAGTTTATGGGACGGGAGGGCCCATGAGCAGTTCTTC. Translated: CASSLWDGRAHEQFF. J is TRBJ2-1 and V is TRBV28; 8 nucleotides match TRBD2. This CDR3 is 15 amino acids long. The germline V gene encodes CDR1 MDHEN and CDR2 SYDVKM. J gave up 8 bases and V 0 bases, and 6 bases lay outside the gene matches.

This clone turned up a few times. The chain combines TRBV27 with TRBJ2-1; 11 nucleotides match TRBD2. Germline lookup yields CDR1 MNHEY and CDR2 SMNVEV (reference sequence). CDR3 size: 16 residues. The J segment lost 3 bases and the V segment lost 5 bases, leaving 6 bases of the junction unmatched. The CDR3 is CASSASGTSGYNEQFF. CDR3 DNA: TGTGCCAGCAGTGCCTCCGGGACTAGCGGCTACAATGAGCAGTTCTTC.

This clone has more than one count but fewer than ten. This chain links TRBV18 with TRBJ2-7, with TRBD1 identical over 11 bases. There are 14 residues in the CDR3. Germline lookup yields CDR1 KGHSH and CDR2 LQKENI. The V and J ends lost 5 bases and 7 bases, in that order; junction bases with no gene match: 7. This chain's CDR3 is CASSLGQGAREQYF. CDR3 sequence (DNA): TGTGCCAGCTCATTAGGACAGGGGGCGCGAGAGCAGTACTTC.